A selection of T cell receptor beta chains follows, all from one sample in a study of control samples from healthy donors and cancer patients. Data came from immunoSEQ multiplex PCR; TCRdb stores just in-frame clones and leaves some out. The data show 120,000 to 150,000 clones, with 94% seen just once and around 12% held by the top ten. The sample taken for sequencing was blood. The receptors shown here come from a man between 40 and 49 years old in good health. Both conserved end residues are part of each CDR3. Each record gives: CDR3 protein, CDR3 DNA, D gene, clone size, CDR3 length, V gene, J gene. The D gene is left open where the match is weak. Clone size, where shown, is once, few, many, or a class for clones that have expanded.

CASSQAPSRLRGTGELFF	TGTGCCAGCAGCCAAGCCCCAAGCAGGCTACGGGGCACCGGGGAGCTGTTTTTT	-	-	18	TRBV4-2	TRBJ2-2
CASSRDGQPQHF	TGTGCCAGCAGCCGGGACGGACAGCCCCAGCATTTT	-	-	12	TRBV6-5	TRBJ1-5
CASSQDSPGPLFMNTEAFF	TGTGCCAGCAGCCAAGACTCCCCAGGGCCTCTTTTCATGAACACTGAAGCTTTCTTT	-	-	19	TRBV4-2	TRBJ1-1
CASSRGGPTSNSPLHF	TGTGCCAGCTCCCGCGGAGGCCCCACGTCGAATTCACCCCTCCACTTT	-	-	16	TRBV18	TRBJ1-6
CASSYRAADTQYF	TGTGCCAGCAGTTATAGAGCGGCAGATACGCAGTATTTT	-	-	13	TRBV6-6	TRBJ2-3
CASSSGRLAYEQYF	TGTGCCAGCAGCTCGGGACGGCTGGCCTACGAGCAGTACTTC	-	-	14	TRBV7-2	TRBJ2-7
CASSSGIFNYGYTF	TGTGCCAGCAGTTCCGGGATTTTTAACTATGGCTACACCTTC	-	-	14	TRBV28	TRBJ1-2
CASSYSGQGSSPLHF	TGTGCCAGCAGTTACTCGGGACAGGGCAGTTCACCCCTCCACTTT	TRBD1	-	15	TRBV6-5	TRBJ1-6
CASSLGLDRGLADTQYF	TGTGCCAGCAGCTTAGGGCTGGACAGGGGATTAGCAGATACGCAGTATTTT	TRBD1	-	17	TRBV7-2	TRBJ2-3
CASRDRGGSTEAFF	TGCGCCAGCAGAGACAGGGGAGGGAGCACTGAAGCTTTCTTT	TRBD1	-	14	TRBV5-1	TRBJ1-1
CASSGQGAGGNTIYF	TGCGCCAGCAGCGGACAGGGGGCGGGTGGAAACACCATATATTTT	TRBD1	-	15	TRBV5-1	TRBJ1-3
CASSTDNDRVTNSPLHF	TGTGCCAGCAGTACCGATAACGACAGGGTAACCAATTCACCCCTCCACTTT	TRBD1	once	17	TRBV27	TRBJ1-6
CASSTRTEGNTEAFF	TGTGCCAGCTCAACTAGGACAGAGGGGAACACTGAAGCTTTCTTT	-	-	15	TRBV18	TRBJ1-1
CASSYFLAVERELFF	TGTGCCAGCAGTTACTTCCTAGCGGTGGAGAGGGAGCTGTTTTTT	TRBD2	few	15	TRBV6-6	TRBJ2-2
CASSLVLSYEQYF	TGTGCCAGCAGTTTGGTCCTCTCCTACGAGCAGTACTTC	-	-	13	TRBV28	TRBJ2-7
CASTVWGSYEQYF	TGTGCCAGCACCGTTTGGGGAAGCTACGAGCAGTACTTC	-	-	13	TRBV5-4	TRBJ2-7
CASSEALLGGEQFF	TGTGCCAGCAGTGAAGCGCTTCTGGGGGGTGAGCAGTTCTTC	-	once	14	TRBV6-1	TRBJ2-1
CASSLSRGGLSNTEAFF	TGTGCCAGCAGCCTATCCCGCGGAGGGTTATCTAACACTGAAGCTTTCTTT	-	-	17	TRBV5-8	TRBJ1-1
CASGSRSAGSNYGYTF	TGTGCTAGTGGTTCCCGCTCGGCTGGTTCTAACTATGGCTACACCTTC	-	-	16	TRBV12-5	TRBJ1-2
CASSARTLYYEQYF	TGTGCCAGCAGCGCTCGGACTCTATACTACGAGCAGTACTTC	-	-	14	TRBV9	TRBJ2-7
CASSLGTGLNEQFF	TGCGCCAGCAGCTTGGGGACAGGGTTGAATGAGCAGTTCTTC	TRBD1	-	14	TRBV5-1	TRBJ2-1
CAISALASEQFF	TGTGCCATCAGTGCGTTAGCCAGTGAGCAGTTCTTC	-	-	12	TRBV10-3	TRBJ2-1
CASSWGTENNSPLHF	TGTGCCAGCAGCTGGGGGACAGAGAATAATTCACCCCTCCACTTT	TRBD1	-	15	TRBV5-6	TRBJ1-6
CASSQDRSSSGGKGAYEQYF	TGCGCCAGCAGCCAAGATCGGTCCTCGAGCGGCGGAAAGGGAGCCTACGAGCAGTACTTC	-	-	20	TRBV4-1	TRBJ2-7
CASSPRQGQGYTF	TGTGCCAGCTCTCCACGACAGGGACAAGGCTACACCTTC	TRBD1	-	13	TRBV18	TRBJ1-2
CASSYGPDRGGYTF	TGTGCCAGCAGTTACGGACCGGACAGGGGTGGCTACACCTTC	TRBD1	-	14	TRBV6-6	TRBJ1-2
CASSPLAGGYNEQFF	TGTGCCAGCAGCCCCCTAGCGGGGGGTTACAATGAGCAGTTCTTC	TRBD2	-	15	TRBV6-5	TRBJ2-1
CASSERVRGGNQPQHF	TGTGCCAGCAGTGAAAGGGTCAGGGGGGGCAATCAGCCCCAGCATTTT	TRBD1	-	16	TRBV6-1	TRBJ1-5
CASSFSGGARETQYF	TGTGCCAGCAGCTTTAGCGGGGGGGCCCGTGAGACCCAGTACTTC	TRBD2	-	15	TRBV7-2	TRBJ2-5